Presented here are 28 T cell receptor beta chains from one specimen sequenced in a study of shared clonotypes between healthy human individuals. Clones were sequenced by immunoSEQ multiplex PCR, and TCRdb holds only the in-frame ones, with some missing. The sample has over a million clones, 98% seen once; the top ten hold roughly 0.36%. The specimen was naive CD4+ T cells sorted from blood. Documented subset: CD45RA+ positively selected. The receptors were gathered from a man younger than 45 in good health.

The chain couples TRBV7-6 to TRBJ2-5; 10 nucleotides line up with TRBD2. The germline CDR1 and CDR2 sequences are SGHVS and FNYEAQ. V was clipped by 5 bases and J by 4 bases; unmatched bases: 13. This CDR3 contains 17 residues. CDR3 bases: TGTGCCAGCAGCCCTGACCCCCAAGCGGGAGGGCTAGAGACCCAGTACTTC. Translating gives CASSPDPQAGGLETQYF.

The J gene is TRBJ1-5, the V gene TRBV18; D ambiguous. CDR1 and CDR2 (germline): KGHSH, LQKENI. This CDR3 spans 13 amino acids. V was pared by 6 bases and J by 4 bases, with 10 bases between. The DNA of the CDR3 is TGTGCCAGCTCCCCGACCCTTAATCAGCCCCAGCATTTT. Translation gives CASSPTLNQPQHF.

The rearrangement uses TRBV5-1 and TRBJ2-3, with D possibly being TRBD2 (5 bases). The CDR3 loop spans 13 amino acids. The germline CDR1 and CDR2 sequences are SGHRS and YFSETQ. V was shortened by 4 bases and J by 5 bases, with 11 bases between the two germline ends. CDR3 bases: TGCGCCAGCAGCCAGCTTCGGGGAGATACGCAGTATTTT. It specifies CASSQLRGDTQYF.

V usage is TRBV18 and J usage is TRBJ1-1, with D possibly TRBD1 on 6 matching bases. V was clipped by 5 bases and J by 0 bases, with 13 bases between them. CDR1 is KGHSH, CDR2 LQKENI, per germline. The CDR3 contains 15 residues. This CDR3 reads CASSEQQGMNTEAFF. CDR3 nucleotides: TGTGCCAGCTCAGAGCAACAGGGCATGAACACTGAAGCTTTCTTT.

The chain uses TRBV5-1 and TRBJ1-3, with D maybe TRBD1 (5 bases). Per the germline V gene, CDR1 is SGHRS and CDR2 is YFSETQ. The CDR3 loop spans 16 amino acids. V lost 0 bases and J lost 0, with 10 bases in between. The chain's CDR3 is CASSLAGTLSGNTIYF. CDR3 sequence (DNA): TGCGCCAGCAGCTTGGCAGGGACGCTCTCTGGAAACACCATATATTTT.

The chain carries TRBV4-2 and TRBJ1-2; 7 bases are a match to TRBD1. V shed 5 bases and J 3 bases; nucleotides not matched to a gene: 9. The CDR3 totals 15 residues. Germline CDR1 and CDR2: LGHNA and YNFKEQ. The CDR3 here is CASSLAATGHYGYTF. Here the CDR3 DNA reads TGTGCCAGCAGCTTGGCTGCGACAGGGCACTATGGCTACACCTTC.

The CDR3 spells CASSTVAGGSNEQFF. DNA for the CDR3: TGTGCCAGCAGCACCGTAGCGGGAGGTTCCAATGAGCAGTTCTTC. The chain is built from TRBV7-2 and TRBJ2-1; 10 nucleotides agree with TRBD2. This CDR3 spans 15 amino acids. In germline, CDR1 is SGHTA, CDR2 FQGNSA. Trimming removed 5 bases from V and 6 bases from J; junction bases left unmatched: 7. Full variable domain (missing parts from reference TRBV7-2 and TRBJ2-1): GAGVSQSPSNKVTEKGKDVELRCDPISGHTALYWYRQSLGQGLEFLIYFQGNSAPDKSGLPSDRFSAERTGGSVSTLTIQRTQQEDSAVYLCASSTVAGGSNEQFFGPGTRLTVL.

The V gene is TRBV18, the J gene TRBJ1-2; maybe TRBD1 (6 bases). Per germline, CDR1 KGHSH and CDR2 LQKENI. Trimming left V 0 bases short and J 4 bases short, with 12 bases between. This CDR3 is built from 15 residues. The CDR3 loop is CASSPPNREGYGYTF. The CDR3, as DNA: TGTGCCAGCTCACCACCCAACAGGGAAGGCTATGGCTACACCTTC.

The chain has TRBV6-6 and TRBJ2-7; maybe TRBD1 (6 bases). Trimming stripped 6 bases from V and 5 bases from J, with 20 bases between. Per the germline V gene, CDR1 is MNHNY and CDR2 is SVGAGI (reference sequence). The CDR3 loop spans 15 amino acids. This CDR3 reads CASRDTGFIGNEQYF. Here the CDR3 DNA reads TGTGCCAGCAGAGACACAGGGTTCATCGGGAACGAGCAGTACTTC.

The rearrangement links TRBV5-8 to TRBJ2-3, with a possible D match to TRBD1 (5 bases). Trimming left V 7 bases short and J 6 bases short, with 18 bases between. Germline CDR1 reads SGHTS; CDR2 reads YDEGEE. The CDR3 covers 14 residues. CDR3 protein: CASLPVQGVDTQYF. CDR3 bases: TGTGCCAGCTTACCCGTACAAGGGGTGGATACGCAGTATTTT.

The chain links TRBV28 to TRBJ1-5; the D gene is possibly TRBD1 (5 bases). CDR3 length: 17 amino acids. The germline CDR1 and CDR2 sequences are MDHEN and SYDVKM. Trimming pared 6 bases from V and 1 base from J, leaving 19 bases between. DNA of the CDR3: TGTGCCAGCAGGTACTCGTCTCGAGGGGCCAGCAATCAGCCCCAGCATTTT. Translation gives CASRYSSRGASNQPQHF.

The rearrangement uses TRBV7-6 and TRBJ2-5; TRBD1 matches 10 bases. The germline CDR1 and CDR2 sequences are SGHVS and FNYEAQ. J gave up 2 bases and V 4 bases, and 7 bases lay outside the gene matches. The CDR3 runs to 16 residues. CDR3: CASSSRKDRGQETQYF. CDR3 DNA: TGTGCCAGCAGCTCTAGGAAGGACAGGGGGCAAGAGACCCAGTACTTC. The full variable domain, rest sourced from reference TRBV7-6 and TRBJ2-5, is GAGVSQSPRYKVTKRGQDVALRCDPISGHVSLYWYRQALGQGPEFLTYFNYEAQQDKSGLPNDRFSAERPEGSISTLTIQRTEQRDSAMYRCASSSRKDRGQETQYFGPGTRLLVL.

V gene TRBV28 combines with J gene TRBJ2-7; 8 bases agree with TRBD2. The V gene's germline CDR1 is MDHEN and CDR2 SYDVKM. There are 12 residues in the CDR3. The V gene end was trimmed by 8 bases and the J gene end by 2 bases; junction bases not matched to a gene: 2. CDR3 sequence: CASVAGPYEQYF. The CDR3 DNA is TGTGCCAGCGTAGCGGGACCCTACGAGCAGTACTTC.

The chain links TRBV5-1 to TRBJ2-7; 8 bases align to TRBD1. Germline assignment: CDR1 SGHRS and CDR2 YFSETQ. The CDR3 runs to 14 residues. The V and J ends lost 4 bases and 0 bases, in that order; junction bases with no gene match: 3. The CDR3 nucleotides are TGCGCCAGCAGCGTACAGGGGGTCTCCTACGAGCAGTACTTC. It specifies CASSVQGVSYEQYF. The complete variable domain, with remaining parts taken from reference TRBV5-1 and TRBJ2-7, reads KAGVTQTPRYLIKTRGQQVTLSCSPISGHRSVSWYQQTPGQGLQFLFEYFSETQRNKGNFPGRFSGRQFSNSRSEMNVSTLELGDSALYLCASSVQGVSYEQYFGPGTRLTVT.

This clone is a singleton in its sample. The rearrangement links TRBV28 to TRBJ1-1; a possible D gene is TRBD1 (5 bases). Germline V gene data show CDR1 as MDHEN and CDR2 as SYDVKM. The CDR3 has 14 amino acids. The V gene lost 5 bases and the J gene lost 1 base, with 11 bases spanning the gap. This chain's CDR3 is CASSVRGSNTEAFF. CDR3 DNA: TGTGCCAGCAGTGTGCGGGGCTCGAACACTGAAGCTTTCTTT.

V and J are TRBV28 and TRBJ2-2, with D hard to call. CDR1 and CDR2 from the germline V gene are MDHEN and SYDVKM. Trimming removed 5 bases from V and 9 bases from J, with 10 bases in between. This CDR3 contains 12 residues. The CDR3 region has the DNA TGTGCCAGCAGTCTCATCCCCCGGGAGCTGTTTTTT. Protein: CASSLIPRELFF.

As DNA, the CDR3 is TGTGCCTGGAGTGTAAGGCTCGCGGGCAACTCCTACGAGCAGTACTTC. It translates to CAWSVRLAGNSYEQYF. The V gene is TRBV30, the J gene TRBJ2-7, with a weak D call TRBD2 (5 bases). The CDR3 consists of 16 residues. V gave up 0 bases and J gave up 0 bases, with 15 bases separating them. The germline V gene encodes CDR1 GTSNPN and CDR2 SVGIG (reference sequence). The complete variable domain, with remaining parts taken from reference TRBV30 and TRBJ2-7, reads SQTIHQWPATLVQPVGSPLSLECTVEGTSNPNLYWYRQAAGRGLQLLFYSVGIGQISSEVPQNLSASRPQDRQFILSSKKLLLSDSGFYLCAWSVRLAGNSYEQYFGPGTRLTVT.

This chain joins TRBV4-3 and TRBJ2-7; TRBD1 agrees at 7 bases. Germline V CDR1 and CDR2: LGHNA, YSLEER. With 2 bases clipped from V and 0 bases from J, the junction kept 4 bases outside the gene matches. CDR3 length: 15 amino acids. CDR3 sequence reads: CASSQNGQASYEQYF. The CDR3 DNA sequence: TGCGCCAGCAGCCAAAATGGACAGGCCTCCTACGAGCAGTACTTC.

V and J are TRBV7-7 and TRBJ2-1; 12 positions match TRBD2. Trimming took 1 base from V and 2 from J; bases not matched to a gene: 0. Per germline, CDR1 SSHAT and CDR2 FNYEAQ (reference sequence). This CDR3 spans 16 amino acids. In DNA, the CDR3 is TGTGCCAGCAGCTTAGGACTAGCGGGAGCCTACAATGAGCAGTTCTTC. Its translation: CASSLGLAGAYNEQFF.

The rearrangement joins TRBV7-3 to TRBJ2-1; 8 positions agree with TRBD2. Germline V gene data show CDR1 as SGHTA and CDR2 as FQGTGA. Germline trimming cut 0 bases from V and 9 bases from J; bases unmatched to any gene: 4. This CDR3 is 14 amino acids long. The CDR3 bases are TGTGCCAGCAGCTTAACTGCCGGGAGGGGTGAGCAGTTCTTC. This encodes CASSLTAGRGEQFF.

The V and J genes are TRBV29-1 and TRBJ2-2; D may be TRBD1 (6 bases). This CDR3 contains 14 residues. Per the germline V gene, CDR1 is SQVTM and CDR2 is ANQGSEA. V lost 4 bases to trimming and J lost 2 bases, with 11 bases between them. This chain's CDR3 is CSVGSGANTGELFF. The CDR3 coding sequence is TGCAGCGTTGGCTCAGGGGCCAACACCGGGGAGCTGTTTTTT.

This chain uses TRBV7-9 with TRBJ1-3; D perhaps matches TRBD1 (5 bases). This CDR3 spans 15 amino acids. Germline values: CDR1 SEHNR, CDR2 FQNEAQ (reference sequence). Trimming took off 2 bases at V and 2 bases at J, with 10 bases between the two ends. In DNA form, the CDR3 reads TGTGCCAGCAGCTTACTGGGGCTGGCTGGAAACACCATATATTTT. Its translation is CASSLLGLAGNTIYF.

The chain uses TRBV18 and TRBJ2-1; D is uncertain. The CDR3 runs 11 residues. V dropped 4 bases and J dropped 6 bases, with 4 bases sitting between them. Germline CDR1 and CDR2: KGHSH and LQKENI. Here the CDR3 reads CASSRLNEQFF. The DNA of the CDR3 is TGTGCCAGCTCACGGCTCAATGAGCAGTTCTTC.

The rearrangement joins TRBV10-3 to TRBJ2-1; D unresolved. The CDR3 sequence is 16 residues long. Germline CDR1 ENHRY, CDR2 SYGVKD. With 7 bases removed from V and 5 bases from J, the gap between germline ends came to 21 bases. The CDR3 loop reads CAITEDLTVGHNEQFF. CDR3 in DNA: TGTGCCATCACCGAGGATTTGACGGTGGGCCACAATGAGCAGTTCTTC.

Here the CDR3 DNA reads TGTGCCAGCAGCTTAGCGGGAGCAGATACGCAGTATTTT. It yields the protein CASSLAGADTQYF. The V and J genes are TRBV5-5 and TRBJ2-3; TRBD2 aligns across 8 bases. The germline V gene encodes CDR1 SGHKS and CDR2 YYEKEE (reference sequence). The CDR3 loop spans 13 amino acids. V shed 2 bases and J 4 bases; nucleotides not matched to a gene: 0.

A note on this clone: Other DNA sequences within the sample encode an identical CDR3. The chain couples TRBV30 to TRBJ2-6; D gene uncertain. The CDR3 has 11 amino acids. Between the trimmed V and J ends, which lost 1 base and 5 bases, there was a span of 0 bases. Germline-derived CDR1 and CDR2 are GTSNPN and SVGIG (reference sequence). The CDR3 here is CAWSGANVLTF. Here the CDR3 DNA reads TGTGCCTGGAGTGGGGCCAACGTCCTGACTTTC.

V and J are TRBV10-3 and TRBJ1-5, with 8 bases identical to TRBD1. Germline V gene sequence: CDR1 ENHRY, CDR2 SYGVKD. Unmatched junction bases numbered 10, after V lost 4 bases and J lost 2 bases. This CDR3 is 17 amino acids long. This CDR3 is CAISGQGASAGNQPQHF. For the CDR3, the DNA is TGTGCCATCAGTGGGCAGGGGGCTAGTGCTGGCAATCAGCCCCAGCATTTT.

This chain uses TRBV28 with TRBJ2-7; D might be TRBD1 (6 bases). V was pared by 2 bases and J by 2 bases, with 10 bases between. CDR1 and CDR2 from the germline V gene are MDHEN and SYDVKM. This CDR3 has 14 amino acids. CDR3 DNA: TGTGCCAGCAGTTTAGGAACAGGGACCTACGAGCAGTACTTC. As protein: CASSLGTGTYEQYF.